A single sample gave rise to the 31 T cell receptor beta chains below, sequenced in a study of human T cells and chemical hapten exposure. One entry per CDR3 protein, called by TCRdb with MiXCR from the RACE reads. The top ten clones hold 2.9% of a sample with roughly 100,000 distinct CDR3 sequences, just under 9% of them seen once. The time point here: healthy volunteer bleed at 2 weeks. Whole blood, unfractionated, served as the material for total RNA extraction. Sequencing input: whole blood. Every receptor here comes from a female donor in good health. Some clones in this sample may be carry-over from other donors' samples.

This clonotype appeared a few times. The CDR3 protein is CASSFVGEQYF. Written as DNA, the CDR3 is TGTGCCAGCAGTTTTGTGGGAGAGCAGTACTTC. The V and J genes are TRBV12-3 or TRBV12-4 and TRBJ2-7; D ambiguous. The CDR3 spans 11 residues. V lost 3 bases to trimming and J lost 7 bases, with 7 bases between them.

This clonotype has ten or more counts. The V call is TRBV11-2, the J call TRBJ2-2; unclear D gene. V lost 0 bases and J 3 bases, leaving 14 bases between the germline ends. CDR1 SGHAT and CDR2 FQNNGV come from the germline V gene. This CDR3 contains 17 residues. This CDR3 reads CASSLDPAATHTGELFF. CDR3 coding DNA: TGTGCCAGCAGCTTAGACCCCGCAGCGACCCACACCGGGGAGCTGTTTTTT. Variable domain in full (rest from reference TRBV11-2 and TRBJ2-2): EAGVAQSPRYKIIEKRQSVAFWCNPISGHATLYWYQQILGQGPKLLIQFQNNGVVDDSQLPKDRFSAERLKGVDSTLKIQPAKLEDSAVYLCASSLDPAATHTGELFFGEGSRLTVL.

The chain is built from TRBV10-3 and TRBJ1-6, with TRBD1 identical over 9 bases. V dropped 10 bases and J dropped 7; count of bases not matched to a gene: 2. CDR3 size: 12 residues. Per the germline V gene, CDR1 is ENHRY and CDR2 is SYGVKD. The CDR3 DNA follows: TGTGCCAGTGGACAGGGGAATTCACCCCTCCACTTT. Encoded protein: CASGQGNSPLHF.

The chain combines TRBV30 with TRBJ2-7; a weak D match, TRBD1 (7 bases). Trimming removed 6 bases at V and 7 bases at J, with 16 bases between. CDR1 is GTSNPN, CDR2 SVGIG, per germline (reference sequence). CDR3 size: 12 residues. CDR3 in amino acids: CACQSPGGEQYF. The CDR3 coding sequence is TGTGCCTGCCAGTCTCCAGGGGGGGAGCAGTACTTC.

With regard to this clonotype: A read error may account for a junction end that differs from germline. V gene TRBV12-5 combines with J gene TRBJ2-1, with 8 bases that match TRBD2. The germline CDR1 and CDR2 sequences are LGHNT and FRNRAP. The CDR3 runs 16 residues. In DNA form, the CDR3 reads TGTGCTAGTGGTTTGGTCCTCGGGACTAGGCCCAATGGGCAGTTCTTC. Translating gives CASGLVLGTRPNGQFF.

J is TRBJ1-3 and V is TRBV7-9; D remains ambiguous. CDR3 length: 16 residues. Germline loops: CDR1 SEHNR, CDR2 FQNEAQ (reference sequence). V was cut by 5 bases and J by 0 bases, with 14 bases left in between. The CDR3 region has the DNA TGTGCCAGCAGCCCCTACAGCCGGACCTCTGGAAACACCATATATTTT. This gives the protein CASSPYSRTSGNTIYF.

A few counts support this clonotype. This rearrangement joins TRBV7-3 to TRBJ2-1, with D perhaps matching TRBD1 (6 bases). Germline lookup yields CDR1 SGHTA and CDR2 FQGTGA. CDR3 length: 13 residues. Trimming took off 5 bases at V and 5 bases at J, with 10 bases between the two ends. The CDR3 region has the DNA TGTGCCAGCAGCCTGCACAGGGACAATGAGCAGTTCTTC. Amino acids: CASSLHRDNEQFF.

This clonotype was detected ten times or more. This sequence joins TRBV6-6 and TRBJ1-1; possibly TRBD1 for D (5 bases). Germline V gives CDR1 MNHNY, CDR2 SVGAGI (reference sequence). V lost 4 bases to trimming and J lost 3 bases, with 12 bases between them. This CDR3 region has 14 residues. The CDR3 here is CASSSGTDYTEAFF. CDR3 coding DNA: TGTGCCAGCAGTTCCGGGACTGATTACACTGAAGCTTTCTTT.

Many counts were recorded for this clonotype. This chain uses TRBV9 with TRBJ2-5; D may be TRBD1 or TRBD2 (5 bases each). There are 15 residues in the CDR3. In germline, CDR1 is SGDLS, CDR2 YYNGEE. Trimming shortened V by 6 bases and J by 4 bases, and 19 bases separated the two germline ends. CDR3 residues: CASTSGLRAGETQYF. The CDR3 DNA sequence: TGTGCCAGCACCTCCGGACTCAGGGCGGGAGAGACCCAGTACTTC.

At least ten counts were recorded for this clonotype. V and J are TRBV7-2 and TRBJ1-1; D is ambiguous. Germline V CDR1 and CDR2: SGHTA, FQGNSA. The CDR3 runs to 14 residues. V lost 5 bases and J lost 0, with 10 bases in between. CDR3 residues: CASSVRLMNTEAFF. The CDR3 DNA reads TGTGCCAGCAGCGTCCGACTCATGAACACTGAAGCTTTCTTT.

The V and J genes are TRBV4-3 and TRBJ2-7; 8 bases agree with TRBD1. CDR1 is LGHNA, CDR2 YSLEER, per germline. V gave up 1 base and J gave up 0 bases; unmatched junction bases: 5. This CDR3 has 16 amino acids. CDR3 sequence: CASSQGDRTSSYEQYF. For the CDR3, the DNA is TGCGCCAGCAGCCAAGGGGACAGGACGAGCTCCTACGAGCAGTACTTC.

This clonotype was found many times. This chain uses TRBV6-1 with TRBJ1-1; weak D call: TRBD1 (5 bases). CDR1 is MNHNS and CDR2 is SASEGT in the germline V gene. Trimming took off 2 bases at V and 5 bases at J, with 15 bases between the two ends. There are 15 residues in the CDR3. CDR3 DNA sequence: TGTGCCAGCAGTGAATTAGCAGGGAAAGGGACTGAAGCTTTCTTT. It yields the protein CASSELAGKGTEAFF.

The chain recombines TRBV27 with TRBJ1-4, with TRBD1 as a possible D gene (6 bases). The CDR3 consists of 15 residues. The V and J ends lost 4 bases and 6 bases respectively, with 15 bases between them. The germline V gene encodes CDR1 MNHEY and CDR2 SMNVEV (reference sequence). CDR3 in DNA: TGTGCCAGCAGTTACGGGGGCGAAGGGTATGAAAAACTGTTTTTT. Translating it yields CASSYGGEGYEKLFF.

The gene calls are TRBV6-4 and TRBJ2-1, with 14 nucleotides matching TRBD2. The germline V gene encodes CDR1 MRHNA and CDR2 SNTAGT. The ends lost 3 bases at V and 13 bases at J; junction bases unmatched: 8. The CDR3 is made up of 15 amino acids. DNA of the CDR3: TGTGCCAGCAGTGATAGCATCGGGACTAGCGGGAGTCAGTTCTTC. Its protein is CASSDSIGTSGSQFF.

The CDR3 DNA sequence: TGTGCCAGCAGCTCGACAGGGGCACGTAGGAATGAGCAGTTCTTC. The encoded protein is CASSSTGARRNEQFF. The chain couples TRBV7-3 to TRBJ2-1, with 8 bases fitting TRBD1. Germline loops: CDR1 SGHTA, CDR2 FQGTGA. CDR3 length: 15 amino acids. The trim removed 4 bases at V and 7 bases at J, leaving 9 bases unmatched.

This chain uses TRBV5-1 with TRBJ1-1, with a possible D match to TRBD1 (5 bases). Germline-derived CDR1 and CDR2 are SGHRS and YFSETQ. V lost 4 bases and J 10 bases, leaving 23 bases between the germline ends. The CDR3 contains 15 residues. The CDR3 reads CASSPLGPANHGAFF. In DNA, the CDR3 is TGCGCCAGCAGCCCACTGGGACCGGCCAACCACGGAGCTTTCTTT. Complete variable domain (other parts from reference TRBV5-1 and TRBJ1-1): KAGVTQTPRYLIKTRGQQVTLSCSPISGHRSVSWYQQTPGQGLQFLFEYFSETQRNKGNFPGRFSGRQFSNSRSEMNVSTLELGDSALYLCASSPLGPANHGAFFGQGTRLTVV.

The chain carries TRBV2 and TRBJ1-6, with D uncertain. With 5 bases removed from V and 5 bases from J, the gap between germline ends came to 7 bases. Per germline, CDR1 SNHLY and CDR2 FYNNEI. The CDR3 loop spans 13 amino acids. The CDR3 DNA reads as TGTGCCAGCAGTCTAACAGATAATTCACCCCTCCACTTT. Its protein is CASSLTDNSPLHF.

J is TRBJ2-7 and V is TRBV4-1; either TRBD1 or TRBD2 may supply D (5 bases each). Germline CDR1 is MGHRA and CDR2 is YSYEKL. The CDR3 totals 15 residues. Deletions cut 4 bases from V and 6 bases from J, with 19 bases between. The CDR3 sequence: CASSPRDASTSEQYF. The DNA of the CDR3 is TGCGCCAGCAGCCCCCGGGACGCAAGTACGTCCGAGCAGTACTTC.

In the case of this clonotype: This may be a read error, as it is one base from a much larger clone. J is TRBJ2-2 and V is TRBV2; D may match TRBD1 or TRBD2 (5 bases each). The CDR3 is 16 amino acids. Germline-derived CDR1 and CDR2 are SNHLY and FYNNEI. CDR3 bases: TGTGCCAACAGTGAGTGGTCCCGGGGCAACACCGGGGAGCTGTTTTTT. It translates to CANSEWSRGNTGELFF.

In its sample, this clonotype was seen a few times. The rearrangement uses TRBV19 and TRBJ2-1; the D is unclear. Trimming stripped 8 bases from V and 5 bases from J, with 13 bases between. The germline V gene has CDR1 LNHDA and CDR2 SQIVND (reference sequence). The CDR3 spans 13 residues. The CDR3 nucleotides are TGTGCCAGTTCGAAGGACCTAGACAATGAGCAGTTCTTC. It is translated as CASSKDLDNEQFF.

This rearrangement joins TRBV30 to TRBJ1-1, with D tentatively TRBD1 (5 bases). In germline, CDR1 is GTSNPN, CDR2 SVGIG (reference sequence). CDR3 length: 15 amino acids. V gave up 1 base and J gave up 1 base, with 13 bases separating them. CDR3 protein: CAWSELRTGNTEAFF. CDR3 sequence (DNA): TGTGCCTGGAGTGAACTTCGTACAGGGAACACTGAAGCTTTCTTT.

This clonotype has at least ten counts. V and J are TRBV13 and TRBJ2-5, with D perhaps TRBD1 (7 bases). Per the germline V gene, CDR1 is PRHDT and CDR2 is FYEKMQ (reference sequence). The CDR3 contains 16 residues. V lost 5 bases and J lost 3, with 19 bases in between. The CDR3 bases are TGTGCCAGCAGCCCGCGAACCACAGGGGAGGAAGAGACCCAGTACTTC. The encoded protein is CASSPRTTGEEETQYF. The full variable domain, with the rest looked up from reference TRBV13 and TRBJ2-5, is AAGVIQSPRHLIKEKRETATLKCYPIPRHDTVYWYQQGPGQDPQFLISFYEKMQSDKGSIPDRFSAQQFSDYHSELNMSSLELGDSALYFCASSPRTTGEEETQYFGPGTRLLVL.

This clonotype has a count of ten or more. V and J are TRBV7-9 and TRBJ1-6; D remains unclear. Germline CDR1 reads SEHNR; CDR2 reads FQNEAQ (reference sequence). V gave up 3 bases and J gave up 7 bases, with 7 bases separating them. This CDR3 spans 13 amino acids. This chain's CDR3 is CASSFQSNSPLHF. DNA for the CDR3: TGTGCCAGCAGCTTTCAATCCAATTCACCCCTCCACTTT.

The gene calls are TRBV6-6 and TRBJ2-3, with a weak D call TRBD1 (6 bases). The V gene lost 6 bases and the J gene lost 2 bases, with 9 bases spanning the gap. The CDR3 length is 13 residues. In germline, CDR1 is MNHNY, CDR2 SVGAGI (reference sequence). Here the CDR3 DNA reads TGTGCCAGCAGGGGGGCCGACACAGATACGCAGTATTTT. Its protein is CASRGADTDTQYF.

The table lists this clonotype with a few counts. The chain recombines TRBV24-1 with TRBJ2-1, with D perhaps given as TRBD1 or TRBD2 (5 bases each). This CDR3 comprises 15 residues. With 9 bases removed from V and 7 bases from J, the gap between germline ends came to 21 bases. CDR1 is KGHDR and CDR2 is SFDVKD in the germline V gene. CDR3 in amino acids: CATGPPPGRGNEQFF. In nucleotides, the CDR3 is TGTGCCACCGGACCTCCCCCGGGACGAGGGAATGAGCAGTTCTTC.

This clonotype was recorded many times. CDR3 residues: CASTRQGVYEQYF. The DNA of the CDR3 is TGTGCCAGTACCCGACAGGGCGTTTACGAGCAGTACTTC. V gene TRBV12-3 or TRBV12-4 combines with J gene TRBJ2-7, with 7 bases lining up with TRBD1. This CDR3 is 13 amino acids long. V dropped 9 bases and J dropped 4; count of bases not matched to a gene: 9.

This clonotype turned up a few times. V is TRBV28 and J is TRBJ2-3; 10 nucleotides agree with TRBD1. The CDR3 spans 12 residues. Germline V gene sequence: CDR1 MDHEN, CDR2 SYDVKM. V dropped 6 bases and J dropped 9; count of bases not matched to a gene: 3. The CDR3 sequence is CASRGQGLTQYF. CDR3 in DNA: TGTGCCAGCAGGGGACAGGGGCTCACGCAGTATTTT.

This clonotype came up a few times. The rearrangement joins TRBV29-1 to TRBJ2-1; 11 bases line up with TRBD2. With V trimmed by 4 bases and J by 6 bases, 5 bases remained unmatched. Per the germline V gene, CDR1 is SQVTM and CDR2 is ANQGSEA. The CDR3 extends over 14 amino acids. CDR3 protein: CSVAVTSGGNEQFF. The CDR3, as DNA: TGCAGCGTTGCGGTAACTAGCGGGGGCAATGAGCAGTTCTTC.

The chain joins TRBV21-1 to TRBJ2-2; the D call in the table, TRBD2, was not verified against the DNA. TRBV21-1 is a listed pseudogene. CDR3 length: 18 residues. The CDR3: CASSNEGTSGKKTGELFF. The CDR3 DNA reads TGTGCCAGCAGCAATGAGGGGACTAGCGGGAAAAAGACCGGGGAGCTGTTTTTT.

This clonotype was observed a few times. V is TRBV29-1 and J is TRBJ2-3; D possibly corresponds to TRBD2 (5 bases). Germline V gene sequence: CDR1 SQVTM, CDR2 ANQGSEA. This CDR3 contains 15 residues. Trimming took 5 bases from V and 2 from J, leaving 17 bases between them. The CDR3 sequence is CSVSIIGGYTDTQYF. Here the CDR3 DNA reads TGCAGCGTTAGTATCATTGGCGGGTACACAGATACGCAGTATTTT.

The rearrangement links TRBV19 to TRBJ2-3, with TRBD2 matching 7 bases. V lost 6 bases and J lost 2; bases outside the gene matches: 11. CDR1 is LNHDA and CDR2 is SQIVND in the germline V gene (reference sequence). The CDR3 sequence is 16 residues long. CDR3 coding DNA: TGTGCCAGTAGCCACCCCCTAGCGGAGCCCACAGATACGCAGTATTTT. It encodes CASSHPLAEPTDTQYF.